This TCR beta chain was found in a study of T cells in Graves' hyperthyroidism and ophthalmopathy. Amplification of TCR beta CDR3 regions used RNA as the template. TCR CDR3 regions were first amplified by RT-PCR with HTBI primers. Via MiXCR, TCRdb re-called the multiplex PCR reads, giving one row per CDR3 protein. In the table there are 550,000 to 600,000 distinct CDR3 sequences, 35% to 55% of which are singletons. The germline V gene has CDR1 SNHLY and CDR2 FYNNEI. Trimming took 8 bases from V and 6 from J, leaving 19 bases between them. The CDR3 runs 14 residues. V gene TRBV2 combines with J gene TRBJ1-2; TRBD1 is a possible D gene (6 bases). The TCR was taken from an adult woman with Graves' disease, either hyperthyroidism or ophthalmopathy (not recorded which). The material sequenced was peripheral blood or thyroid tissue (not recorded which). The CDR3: CASAQGPNFDGYTF. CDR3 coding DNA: TGTGCCAGCGCCCAGGGGCCGAACTTTGATGGCTACACCTTC.